In this sample, the clone carrying this T cell receptor (beta chain) turned up once. The antigen remains unidentified. The CDR3 is 13 residues long. Germline assignment: CDR1 SGHRS and CDR2 YFSETQ. With 1 base clipped from V and 6 bases from J, the junction kept 3 bases outside the gene matches. This sample is drawn from a study of radiotherapy plus CTLA-4 blockade in lung cancer. About the research overall: Patients showed objective responses in 15% to 20% of cases and disease control in under 40%.

Points from the study as a whole: The best predictor of response was reported to be early blood T cell clone dynamics, with interferon-beta. Tumor-origin TCR clones grew in blood after radiotherapy plus ipilimumab.

This table comes from immunoSEQ multiplex PCR, and its TCRdb copy is limited to in-frame clones, with some not included. The data contain around 85,000 clones, about 90% of them seen just once; the ten biggest clones take up approximately 2.2%. This receptor was identified in a human donor with non-small cell lung cancer who had a partial response to radiotherapy plus ipilimumab. The specimen was peripheral blood, collected from a patient treated with radiotherapy plus ipilimumab. The chain links TRBV5-1 to TRBJ1-2; 7 bases map to TRBD1. As DNA, the CDR3 is TGCGCCAGCAGCTTGACAGGGGAGGATGGCTACACCTTC. Translating gives CASSLTGEDGYTF. The entire variable domain, with the rest obtained from reference TRBV5-1 and TRBJ1-2, is as follows: KAGVTQTPRYLIKTRGQQVTLSCSPISGHRSVSWYQQTPGQGLQFLFEYFSETQRNKGNFPGRFSGRQFSNSRSEMNVSTLELGDSALYLCASSLTGEDGYTFGSGTRLTVV.